Listed here are 10 T cell receptor beta chains from one sample, sequenced in a study of technical replicates of blood from a handful of donors. Libraries were prepared by immunoSEQ multiplex PCR; TCRdb keeps only in-frame clonotypes and omits some of them. The sample holds under 90,000 clones, 85% to 95% seen once. The sequenced sample consisted of T cells isolated from PBMCs. These receptors came from a human donor in good health.

The V and J genes are TRBV28 and TRBJ1-5; D uncertain. V lost 1 base and J 3 bases, leaving 25 bases between the germline ends. In germline, CDR1 is MDHEN, CDR2 SYDVKM. The CDR3 runs to 20 residues. CDR3 bases: TGTGCCAGCAGTTTATTTGCTATGTCCGGGGATCGGCGGGACAATCAGCCCCAGCATTTT. Its protein is CASSLFAMSGDRRDNQPQHF.

This clone was seen once. The chain recombines TRBV7-6 with TRBJ2-5; 7 positions match TRBD1. Germline trimming cut 5 bases from V and 4 bases from J; bases unmatched to any gene: 7. Germline CDR1 is SGHVS and CDR2 is FNYEAQ. The CDR3 sequence is 14 residues long. CDR3 residues: CASSHNRGSETQYF. DNA of the CDR3: TGTGCCAGCAGCCATAACAGGGGTTCAGAGACCCAGTACTTC.

The gene calls are TRBV19 and TRBJ2-7; D remains unclear. Trimming cost V 4 bases and J 3 bases, with 16 bases left between them. The CDR3 is 15 amino acids. Germline V gives CDR1 LNHDA, CDR2 SQIVND (reference sequence). This CDR3 is CASSTPLYLHYEQYF. The CDR3 nucleotides are TGTGCCAGTAGTACTCCCCTCTATCTCCACTACGAGCAGTACTTC.

The chain has TRBV7-8 and TRBJ1-1, with D perhaps TRBD1 (5 bases). The CDR3 extends over 15 amino acids. With 0 bases removed from V and 11 bases from J, the gap between germline ends came to 19 bases. Germline lookup yields CDR1 SGHVS and CDR2 FQNEAQ. The CDR3 loop reads CASSLAPALRGYAFF. CDR3 nucleotides: TGTGCCAGCAGCTTAGCACCCGCGCTTCGGGGGTATGCTTTCTTT.

This sequence joins TRBV11-2 and TRBJ1-4; maybe TRBD1 (6 bases). Germline CDR1 SGHAT, CDR2 FQNNGV. Trimming took 5 bases from V and 6 from J, leaving 16 bases between them. The CDR3 is made up of 15 amino acids. DNA for the CDR3: TGTGCCAGCAGCCCCAGGGGAATGGGAGATGAAAAACTGTTTTTT. Translating it yields CASSPRGMGDEKLFF. Full variable domain (outside the CDR3, taken from reference TRBV11-2 and TRBJ1-4): EAGVAQSPRYKIIEKRQSVAFWCNPISGHATLYWYQQILGQGPKLLIQFQNNGVVDDSQLPKDRFSAERLKGVDSTLKIQPAKLEDSAVYLCASSPRGMGDEKLFFGSGTQLSVL.

This chain joins TRBV5-1 and TRBJ2-7; 10 nucleotides line up with TRBD2. CDR3 length: 15 residues. The V and J ends lost 2 bases and 2 bases, in that order; junction bases with no gene match: 4. CDR1 and CDR2 from the germline V gene are SGHRS and YFSETQ. The CDR3 nucleotides are TGCGCCAGCAGCTTAGGACTAGCGGAAACCTACGAGCAGTACTTC. This encodes CASSLGLAETYEQYF.

The rearrangement uses TRBV7-9 and TRBJ2-1; a possible D gene is TRBD1 (6 bases). Per germline, CDR1 SEHNR and CDR2 FQNEAQ (reference sequence). V was pared by 4 bases and J by 6 bases, with 13 bases between. The CDR3 covers 14 residues. The CDR3: CASSWTVQLNEQFF. CDR3 sequence (DNA): TGTGCCAGCAGCTGGACAGTCCAACTCAATGAGCAGTTCTTC.

The V call is TRBV7-9, the J call TRBJ2-7, with D perhaps matching TRBD2 (7 bases). The V and J ends lost 4 bases and 6 bases respectively, with 10 bases between them. The V gene's germline CDR1 is SEHNR and CDR2 FQNEAQ (reference sequence). The CDR3 is made up of 12 amino acids. The CDR3 coding sequence is TGTGCCAGCAGCTGGGAGGGGGGCGAGCAGTACTTC. Translating gives CASSWEGGEQYF.

The chain couples TRBV19 to TRBJ2-7; a weak D match, TRBD1 (5 bases). Between the trimmed V and J ends, which lost 5 bases and 3 bases, there was a span of 14 bases. This CDR3 contains 14 residues. Germline assignment: CDR1 LNHDA and CDR2 SQIVND (reference sequence). CDR3 in DNA: TGTGCCAGTAGTTCGCTTGGGGCCGGCTACGAGCAGTACTTC. This gives the protein CASSSLGAGYEQYF.

The gene calls are TRBV6-1 and TRBJ2-7, with 11 positions matching TRBD2. The CDR3 has 15 residues. Germline CDR1 and CDR2: MNHNS and SASEGT. V trimming: 11 bases; J trimming: 4 bases; junction bases outside the gene matches: 13. DNA for the CDR3: TGTGCCGGAGTCCCAGATACTAGCGGGAGTTACGAGCAGTACTTC. Its protein is CAGVPDTSGSYEQYF.